This note documents a single T cell receptor (beta chain) sequence. Its antigen is as yet unknown. These data are taken from a study of CD8 T cells in ankylosing spondylitis. Study-level points and caveats: As reported, disease-linked clones showed significant enrichment in matched ankylosing spondylitis synovial fluid. Characteristic of ankylosing spondylitis blood, it appeared, was a TCR beta motif comprising several highly homologous variants.

Germline V gene data show CDR1 as SQVTM and CDR2 as ANQGSEA. The CDR3 is 15 residues long. Trimming took 4 bases from V and 1 from J; bases not matched to a gene: 7. TCRdb analysed the 5' RACE reads with MiXCR anew, one entry per CDR3 protein. The sample lists about 450,000 distinct CDR3 sequences, roughly a quarter seen once, with under 0.9% in the top ten. Specimen: blood, either unsorted or a sorted T cell fraction (not recorded which). The clonotype was recovered from a male donor with ankylosing spondylitis. The chain is built from TRBV29-1 and TRBJ2-3; TRBD1 matches at 8 bases. In DNA, the CDR3 is TGCAGCGTTGTCCGACAGGGGACGGGCACAGATACGCAGTATTTT. This encodes CSVVRQGTGTDTQYF.